Described below is a single T cell receptor beta chain sequence and its context. Its antigen is as yet unknown. TCRdb independently ran MiXCR on the reads; one entry per CDR3 protein. The sample includes 680,000 or so distinct CDR3 sequences, less than 40% of them seen just once. This sample is drawn from a study of T cell repertoires in cytomegalovirus infection. General observations from the study: People with CMV and the relevant HLA were identified by cumulative public TCR beta family frequency.

The clonotype originates from a human donor in good health (CMV status not recorded). Some clones in this sample may be carry-over from other donors' samples. Sequenced: PBMCs.

CDR3 in DNA: TGTGCCAGCCATAAAGGACCCGGGGAGCTGTTTTTT. Translated: CASHKGPGELFF. The gene calls are TRBV27 and TRBJ2-2; D gene ambiguous. Trimming removed 8 bases from V and 6 bases from J, with 10 bases in between. This CDR3 has 12 residues. Germline V gene sequence: CDR1 MNHEY, CDR2 SMNVEV (reference sequence).